This TCR beta chain appears in the sequencing data of a study of blood T cell repertoires in COVID-19. Between the trimmed V and J ends, which lost 7 bases and 0 bases, there was a span of 10 bases. This CDR3 has 15 residues. Germline lookup yields CDR1 SGHAT and CDR2 FQDESV (reference sequence). Per the original methods: Amplification from reference gene primers served as the basis for estimated nucleated cell counts. Using immunoSEQ multiplex PCR, the repertoire was profiled, and TCRdb retains in-frame clones only, with some absent. V, J and clone size were drawn from that table, and D and trimming were deduced from the DNA. The profile shows 190,000 or so clones, around 87% of them singletons.

This chain links TRBV11-1 with TRBJ2-6, with D maybe TRBD1 (6 bases). The receptor's source is a man aged 40-49 years with active or convalescent COVID-19. Sequenced input: peripheral blood. The CDR3, as DNA: TGTGCCAGCAACGGACAGAGCTCTGGGGCCAACGTCCTGACTTTC. Encoded protein: CASNGQSSGANVLTF.